The present T cell receptor (beta chain) was sequenced within a study of PD-1 blockade in classical Hodgkin lymphoma. Study findings and constraints: For complete responders, baseline diversity was comparable to that of newly diagnosed patients. As was reported, newly diagnosed patients showed lower baseline TCR diversity than healthy donors did. Possibly reflecting disease activity or prior therapy, repertoire differences have causes that remain undefined.

Method: immunoSEQ multiplex PCR; TCRdb's copy keeps in-frame clones and lacks some. The data hold about 38,000 clones, with around 80% observed a single time. Turning to this clone: Its antigen is as yet unknown.

This CDR3 comprises 14 residues. Germline assignment: CDR1 LNHDA and CDR2 SQIVND (reference sequence). Deletions cut 3 bases from V and 1 base from J, with 9 bases between. The time point: cycle 4 day 1 (C4D1), after 6 weeks of nivolumab. Patients all relapsed after autologous stem cell transplantation, and there was variation in brentuximab vedotin exposure. Patients had relapsed/refractory classical Hodgkin lymphoma with complete response, partial response or progressive disease as best response. The receptor's source is a human donor with classical Hodgkin lymphoma. The sequences come from peripheral blood mononuclear cells (PBMCs), collected before the fourth cycle of nivolumab. This chain links TRBV19 with TRBJ2-5; possibly TRBD2 for D (6 bases). CDR3 protein: CASSIMGGQETQYF. Written as DNA, the CDR3 is TGTGCCAGTAGTATTATGGGGGGCCAAGAGACCCAGTACTTC.